One and the same sample provided the 26 T cell receptor beta chains below, sequenced in a study of blood T cell repertoires in COVID-19. Profiled with immunoSEQ multiplex PCR; TCRdb holds only in-frame clones, not every one. The table shows some 130,000 clones, with 88% occurring only once. Sequenced material: peripheral blood. The receptors shown here come from a man aged 50-60 years with acute or convalescent COVID-19.

The table lists this clone with a few counts. The chain has TRBV10-1 and TRBJ2-2; no definite D call. The V and J ends lost 8 bases and 3 bases respectively, with 13 bases between them. Germline CDR1 WNHNN, CDR2 SYGVQD (reference sequence). The CDR3 is made up of 14 amino acids. CDR3 in DNA: TGCGCCAGCCGAAGGCAGGTGGACACCGGGGAGCTGTTTTTT. Translated, it gives CASRRQVDTGELFF.

This rearrangement joins TRBV2 to TRBJ1-2; 8 nucleotides line up with TRBD1. Germline V lookup: CDR1 SNHLY, CDR2 FYNNEI. V gave up 5 bases and J gave up 4 bases; unmatched junction bases: 9. The CDR3 runs to 15 residues. This chain's CDR3 is CASSPSGTGLYGYTF. The CDR3 DNA reads TGTGCCAGCAGTCCCTCCGGGACAGGCCTCTATGGCTACACCTTC.

A single count supports this clone. The J gene is TRBJ1-4, the V gene TRBV6-5; D is ambiguous. CDR1 is MNHEY and CDR2 is SVGAGI in the germline V gene. Deletions cut 10 bases from V and 7 bases from J, with 13 bases between. CDR3 size: 12 residues. The CDR3, as DNA: TGTGCCACTCGGGGTTTAAGTGAAAAACTGTTTTTT. This gives the protein CATRGLSEKLFF.

In this sample, this clone turned up a few times. The rearrangement links TRBV19 to TRBJ2-7; D is perhaps TRBD1 (6 bases). Trimming removed 2 bases at V and 5 bases at J, with 13 bases between. This CDR3 region has 14 residues. CDR1 and CDR2 from the germline V gene are LNHDA and SQIVND (reference sequence). The CDR3 nucleotides read TGTGCCAGTAGTATAAAGACAGGAGGTCACGAGCAGTACTTC. Residues: CASSIKTGGHEQYF.

This chain uses TRBV2 with TRBJ2-5; TRBD2 matches at 7 bases. J gave up 3 bases and V 3 bases, and 10 bases lay outside the gene matches. The CDR3 length is 16 residues. Germline V gives CDR1 SNHLY, CDR2 FYNNEI. CDR3 DNA: TGTGCCAGCAGTGATGGGGACGGACTAGTAAAAGAGACCCAGTACTTC. It translates to CASSDGDGLVKETQYF.

This chain links TRBV30 with TRBJ2-7; a weak D match, TRBD1 (6 bases). V was pared by 0 bases and J by 6 bases, with 21 bases between. CDR1 GTSNPN and CDR2 SVGIG come from the germline V gene (reference sequence). This CDR3 has 16 amino acids. CDR3 amino acids: CAWSVNRAPRTGEQYF. CDR3 nucleotides: TGTGCCTGGAGTGTAAACAGGGCGCCAAGAACGGGCGAGCAGTACTTC.

This chain connects TRBV7-2 to TRBJ1-2, with D possibly TRBD1 on 5 matching bases. The CDR3 is 14 amino acids. The germline V gene encodes CDR1 SGHTA and CDR2 FQGNSA. Trimming removed 5 bases from V and 3 bases from J, with 13 bases in between. CDR3 in amino acids: CASSTQVLDYGYTF. CDR3 coding DNA: TGTGCCAGCAGCACACAGGTTCTAGACTATGGCTACACCTTC.

This chain connects TRBV5-1 to TRBJ2-6; unclear D gene. The V end lost 0 bases, the J end lost 3 bases, and 10 bases lay between the germline ends. The V gene's germline CDR1 is SGHRS and CDR2 YFSETQ. The CDR3 totals 16 residues. For the CDR3, the DNA is TGCGCCAGCAGCTTGGCCGAGGTAAATGGGGCCAACGTCCTGACTTTC. Translated, it gives CASSLAEVNGANVLTF.

The rearrangement joins TRBV5-5 to TRBJ2-7; D perhaps matches TRBD1 (5 bases). The germline V gene has CDR1 SGHKS and CDR2 YYEKEE (reference sequence). The CDR3 covers 14 residues. V was trimmed by 0 bases and J by 6 bases, leaving 13 bases between them. The CDR3 sequence is CASSLALRVVEQYF. In DNA, the CDR3 is TGTGCCAGCAGCTTGGCCCTCAGGGTCGTCGAGCAGTACTTC.

As to this clone: The same CDR3 is also encoded by other DNA sequences in this sample. V is TRBV18 and J is TRBJ2-7; 8 nucleotides align to TRBD1. The CDR3 covers 14 residues. CDR1 and CDR2 (germline): KGHSH, LQKENI. After removal of 6 bases from V and 3 bases from J, the junction contained 7 bases not matched to a gene. DNA of the CDR3: TGTGCCAGCTCGCCGGGACAGGTAATCTACGAGCAGTACTTC. Residues: CASSPGQVIYEQYF.

This chain's CDR3 is CASSRETGIEAFF. The CDR3 DNA sequence: TGTGCCAGTAGTAGAGAAACGGGGATCGAAGCTTTCTTT. The genes are TRBV19 and TRBJ1-1; D unclear. From germline, CDR1 is LNHDA and CDR2 SQIVND (reference sequence). Trimming took 4 bases from V and 8 from J, leaving 14 bases between them. This CDR3 comprises 13 residues.

V is TRBV6-6 and J is TRBJ2-1; 8 nucleotides match TRBD2. This CDR3 is built from 14 residues. Trimming cost V 7 bases and J 6 bases; bases outside gene matches: 8. CDR1 and CDR2 (germline): MNHNY, SVGAGI (reference sequence). Here the CDR3 DNA reads TGTGCCAGCAAGGGTAGCGGGACCCTCAATGAGCAGTTCTTC. This codes for CASKGSGTLNEQFF.

This sequence joins TRBV28 and TRBJ1-5; D is unresolved. The CDR3 consists of 11 residues. The germline V and J ends were trimmed by 6 bases and 4 bases, with 4 bases remaining between them. Germline CDR1 reads MDHEN; CDR2 reads SYDVKM. In nucleotides, the CDR3 is TGTGCCAGCAGGGCTAATCAGCCCCAGCATTTT. Amino acid sequence: CASRANQPQHF.

The chain is built from TRBV11-3 and TRBJ1-5, with D maybe TRBD1 (5 bases). The V gene's germline CDR1 is SGHNT and CDR2 YENEEA. The V gene lost 1 base and the J gene lost 1 base, with 8 bases spanning the gap. CDR3 length: 15 residues. CDR3 nucleotides: TGTGCCAGCAGCTTAGGCTACAGGAGCAATCAGCCCCAGCATTTT. Encoded protein: CASSLGYRSNQPQHF.

The chain employs TRBV2 and TRBJ1-2, with D possibly being TRBD1 (6 bases). V was pared by 9 bases and J by 4 bases, with 9 bases between. Germline CDR1 reads SNHLY; CDR2 reads FYNNEI. This CDR3 spans 11 amino acids. CDR3 sequence (DNA): TGTGCCAGGTCAGGGGTCTATGGCTACACCTTC. Encoded protein: CARSGVYGYTF.

The genes are TRBV28 and TRBJ1-1; no clear D. Germline lookup yields CDR1 MDHEN and CDR2 SYDVKM. Trimming took off 3 bases at V and 0 bases at J, with 14 bases between the two ends. This CDR3 region has 16 residues. CDR3 in amino acids: CASSFSYRRMNTEAFF. Here the CDR3 DNA reads TGTGCCAGCAGTTTTAGTTACAGACGTATGAACACTGAAGCTTTCTTT.

V usage is TRBV5-1 and J usage is TRBJ2-7, with TRBD2 matching 13 bases. CDR3 length: 15 amino acids. The germline CDR1 and CDR2 sequences are SGHRS and YFSETQ. V lost 3 bases and J lost 4; bases outside the gene matches: 4. Here the CDR3 reads CASSSGLAGVYEQYF. DNA of the CDR3: TGCGCCAGCAGCTCCGGACTAGCGGGAGTGTACGAGCAGTACTTC.

The gene calls are TRBV18 and TRBJ2-1, with 8 bases lining up with TRBD2. CDR1 and CDR2 from the germline V gene are KGHSH and LQKENI. Trimming took 3 bases from V and 7 from J; bases not matched to a gene: 2. The CDR3 loop spans 13 amino acids. CDR3 sequence (DNA): TGTGCCAGCTCACCGTTAGCGGGAAATGAGCAGTTCTTC. Protein: CASSPLAGNEQFF. The whole variable domain, filled in from reference TRBV18 and TRBJ2-1, reads NAGVMQNPRHLVRRRGQEARLRCSPMKGHSHVYWYRQLPEEGLKFMVYLQKENIIDESGMPKERFSAEFPKEGPSILRIQQVVRGDSAAYFCASSPLAGNEQFFGPGTRLTVL.

The chain couples TRBV5-4 to TRBJ2-3, with 9 bases identical to TRBD2. The CDR3 consists of 16 residues. Germline trimming cut 6 bases from V and 4 bases from J; bases unmatched to any gene: 12. CDR1 is SGHNT and CDR2 is YYREEE in the germline V gene (reference sequence). CDR3 DNA sequence: TGTGCCAGCAACCCTATGCAGCGGGGGGCGGCAGATACGCAGTATTTT. Protein product: CASNPMQRGAADTQYF.

This sequence joins TRBV6-5 and TRBJ1-1; D possibly corresponds to TRBD1 (5 bases). V was cut by 6 bases and J by 1 base, with 12 bases left in between. Germline V lookup: CDR1 MNHEY, CDR2 SVGAGI. The CDR3 totals 14 residues. Here the CDR3 reads CASRLQVSNTEAFF. The CDR3 region has the DNA TGTGCCAGCAGGTTACAGGTATCGAACACTGAAGCTTTCTTT.

The V call is TRBV28, the J call TRBJ1-5; 7 bases are shared with TRBD1. Germline V gives CDR1 MDHEN, CDR2 SYDVKM. This CDR3 has 15 residues. The trim removed 4 bases at V and 3 bases at J, leaving 6 bases unmatched. CDR3 bases: TGTGCCAGCAGTTCGACAGGGAAAATCAATCAGCCCCAGCATTTT. It codes for CASSSTGKINQPQHF.

The chain uses TRBV27 and TRBJ1-2; D unclear. Germline V gives CDR1 MNHEY, CDR2 SMNVEV (reference sequence). The CDR3 is 14 residues long. V shed 3 bases and J shed 6 bases, with 14 bases lying between them. For the CDR3, the DNA is TGTGCCAGCAGTTTCTCCGCTTCCACTGATGGCTACACCTTC. Amino acid sequence: CASSFSASTDGYTF.

This clone was seen only once. The chain uses TRBV28 and TRBJ2-7; TRBD2 matches 11 bases. The germline V gene has CDR1 MDHEN and CDR2 SYDVKM. This CDR3 is 19 amino acids long. V lost 1 base and J lost 0; bases outside the gene matches: 11. The CDR3 DNA is TGTGCCAGCAGTTTATTAGGAATCAGACTAGCGGGGACCTCCTACGAGCAGTACTTC. Its translation: CASSLLGIRLAGTSYEQYF.

The chain links TRBV5-1 to TRBJ2-1; 11 bases map to TRBD1. This CDR3 spans 14 amino acids. CDR1 is SGHRS and CDR2 is YFSETQ in the germline V gene. J gave up 6 bases and V 4 bases, and 3 bases lay outside the gene matches. The CDR3 loop reads CASSPGTGGNEQFF. In DNA, the CDR3 is TGCGCCAGCAGCCCCGGGACAGGGGGCAATGAGCAGTTCTTC.

CDR3 in amino acids: CASRLGQGGSPLHF. Here the CDR3 DNA reads TGTGCCAGCAGGTTGGGACAGGGAGGATCACCCCTCCACTTT. This chain uses TRBV2 with TRBJ1-6; the match to TRBD1 covers 9 bases. Germline CDR1 SNHLY, CDR2 FYNNEI. Trimming cost V 6 bases and J 10 bases; bases outside gene matches: 7. The CDR3 runs to 14 residues.

The CDR3 sequence: CASSSEYLTEAFF. In nucleotides, the CDR3 is TGTGCCAGCAGCTCCGAGTATCTCACTGAAGCTTTCTTT. The gene calls are TRBV14 and TRBJ1-1; D remains ambiguous. CDR1 is SGHDN and CDR2 is FVKESK in the germline V gene. The CDR3 loop spans 13 amino acids. V lost 5 bases and J 4 bases, leaving 11 bases between the germline ends.